Listed below are T cell receptor beta chains from one sample, sequenced in a study of early T cells in non-severe SARS-CoV-2 infection. TCRdb reprocessed the 5' RACE reads with MiXCR, giving one entry per CDR3 protein. The sample comprises about 28,000 distinct CDR3 sequences, approximately 6.6% of which are singletons, and approximately 35% rests with the top ten. The sample was whole blood, taken at baseline. The receptors here all came from an adult who was a healthcare worker with PCR-confirmed SARS-CoV-2 infection or an uninfected control (not recorded which). The CDR3 runs from the conserved cysteine through the conserved F or W. The D gene is left open where the match is weak. The listing skips clone size in some rows; elsewhere it reads once, few, many or a size class.

V gene	D gene	clone size	J gene	CDR3 protein	CDR3 DNA
TRBV12-3/TRBV12-4	TRBD1	few	TRBJ1-6	CASSLGQRASPLHF	TGTGCCAGCAGCTTGGGACAGCGGGCTTCACCCCTCCACTTT
TRBV24-1	TRBD1	-	TRBJ2-3	CATSEGDRVADTQYF	TGTGCCACCAGTGAGGGGGACAGGGTGGCAGATACGCAGTATTTT
TRBV7-2	-	many	TRBJ1-1	CASSRGHQRTEAFF	TGTGCCAGCAGCCGGGGACACCAGAGGACTGAAGCTTTCTTT
TRBV6-5	-	many	TRBJ1-6	CASSYSGGDNSPLHF	TGTGCCAGCAGTTACTCAGGGGGGGATAATTCACCCCTCCACTTT
TRBV7-9	-	many	TRBJ2-1	CASSLFGGPYNEQFF	TGTGCCAGCAGCTTATTTGGCGGACCCTACAATGAGCAGTTCTTC
TRBV19	-	many	TRBJ2-2	CASSIVDGAGELFF	TGTGCCAGTAGTATAGTAGATGGCGCCGGGGAGCTGTTTTTT
TRBV4-2	TRBD2	many	TRBJ2-1	CASSQGGTSGMRNEQFF	TGTGCCAGCAGCCAAGGGGGGACTAGCGGGATGAGGAATGAGCAGTTCTTC
TRBV20-1	TRBD2	many	TRBJ2-3	CSVIGAGGDTQYF	TGCAGTGTCATAGGGGCGGGAGGAGATACGCAGTATTTT
TRBV6-5	TRBD2	many	TRBJ2-5	CASSYFGGQETQYF	TGTGCCAGCAGTTACTTCGGGGGGCAAGAGACCCAGTACTTC
TRBV7-2	-	few	TRBJ1-6	CASSLSSTNSPLHF	TGTGCCAGCAGCTTATCAAGTACCAATTCACCCCTCCACTTT
TRBV7-8	-	many	TRBJ1-1	CASSSQWNTEAFF	TGTGCCAGCAGCTCCCAGTGGAACACTGAAGCTTTCTTT
TRBV7-3	TRBD1	-	TRBJ1-2	CAGSKTPGQGRLTGYTF	TGTGCCGGCAGCAAGACCCCGGGACAGGGGCGTTTGACTGGCTACACCTTC
TRBV12-1	-	few	TRBJ2-3	CASSFDQSGGAFDTQYF	TGTGCCAGCAGCTTTGACCAAAGCGGGGGGGCCTTCGATACGCAGTATTTT
TRBV27	-	few	TRBJ1-3	CASGTGGLGNTIYF	TGTGCCAGCGGTACGGGGGGCCTAGGAAACACCATATATTTT
TRBV30	-	many	TRBJ1-3	CAWKASGNTIYF	TGTGCCTGGAAGGCCTCTGGAAACACCATATATTTT
TRBV28	-	many	TRBJ1-1	CASMRFGVMNTEAFF	TGTGCCAGCATGAGATTTGGTGTGATGAACACTGAAGCTTTCTTT
TRBV7-2	-	many	TRBJ2-2	CASSFTGELFF	TGTGCCAGCAGCTTCACCGGGGAGCTGTTTTTT
TRBV29-1	-	many	TRBJ1-2	CSVDPHFNYGYTF	TGCAGCGTTGACCCTCACTTCAACTATGGCTACACCTTC
TRBV29-1	-	few	TRBJ2-7	CSVAGEVEQYF	TGCAGCGTTGCCGGGGAAGTCGAGCAGTACTTC
TRBV19	TRBD2	-	TRBJ2-1	CASSMGEGTYNEQFF	TGTGCCAGTAGTATGGGGGAGGGCACCTACAATGAGCAGTTCTTC
TRBV28	-	few	TRBJ2-3	CASSLGSQATDTQYF	TGTGCCAGCAGTTTAGGATCGCAGGCTACAGATACGCAGTATTTT
TRBV28	TRBD2	few	TRBJ2-2	CASSPPRDYNTGELFF	TGTGCCAGCAGCCCCCCAAGGGACTACAACACCGGGGAGCTGTTTTTT
TRBV25-1	TRBD1	many	TRBJ1-1	CASSDGTGRTEAFF	TGTGCCAGCAGTGATGGGACAGGGAGGACTGAAGCTTTCTTT
TRBV10-3	-	many	TRBJ2-4	CAISESGGIAKNIQYF	TGTGCCATCAGTGAGTCGGGCGGAATAGCCAAAAACATTCAGTACTTC
TRBV27	-	many	TRBJ2-1	CASGDYNEQFF	TGTGCCAGCGGGGACTACAATGAGCAGTTCTTC
TRBV12-3/TRBV12-4	TRBD1	many	TRBJ1-2	CASSPETGPYGYTF	TGTGCCAGCAGTCCAGAGACAGGGCCCTATGGCTACACCTTC
TRBV10-3	-	many	TRBJ1-6	CAISEDGNSPLHF	TGTGCCATCAGTGAGGACGGTAATTCACCCCTCCACTTT
TRBV6-6	TRBD2	many	TRBJ2-1	CASSYASGNNEQFF	TGTGCCAGCAGTTACGCTAGCGGGAACAATGAGCAGTTCTTC
TRBV7-9	TRBD1	few	TRBJ2-3	CATHPGQGAGTDTQYF	TGTGCCACCCACCCAGGACAGGGGGCCGGCACAGATACGCAGTATTTT
TRBV5-1	TRBD1	many	TRBJ2-3	CASSLYRGLADTQYF	TGCGCCAGCAGCTTGTACAGGGGGCTCGCAGATACGCAGTATTTT
TRBV5-1	-	many	TRBJ2-1	CASSLLYNEQFF	TGCGCCAGCAGCTTGCTCTACAATGAGCAGTTCTTC
TRBV20-1	-	many	TRBJ1-2	CSARPAVVANYGYTF	TGCAGTGCTAGACCGGCTGTAGTGGCCAACTATGGCTACACCTTC
TRBV6-2/TRBV6-3	-	many	TRBJ2-1	CASSYLGDNEQFF	TGTGCCAGCAGTTACCTAGGAGACAATGAGCAGTTCTTC
TRBV7-6	TRBD2	-	TRBJ2-2	CASSVSGANTGEPFF	TGTGCCAGCAGCGTCAGCGGGGCTAACACCGGGGAGCCGTTTTTT